Following are 10 T cell receptor beta chains from one sample sequenced in a study of Ad26.COV2.S vaccination and SARS-CoV-2 variants (dated by TCRdb to 2020 to 2022). Preparation of the library involved the immunoSEQ multiplex PCR assay. TCRdb stores this immuneACCESS table with in-frame sequences only. Part of the clones is absent; in the studies checked, under half of the shortfall reflects unresolved V genes, and no reason is known for the rest. This sample is represented by 350,000 to 400,000 clones; roughly nine tenths of them were singletons. Roughly 3.2% of the sample is taken by the ten largest. Taken with the paper, the label for treatment or condition translates to: approximately 18 received Ad26.COV2.S at low or high dose, single or two shots; roughly 5 received placebo; per-sample allocation not given. For vaccine and placebo recipients, the sequenced repertoires came from samples collected on day 63 after the first injection.

Material: peripheral blood, obtained in a trial of Ad26.COV2.S vaccine versus placebo. The origin of the receptors is a person between 18 and 65 years old who received the Ad26.COV2.S COVID-19 vaccine or a placebo.

The V and J genes are TRBV5-6 and TRBJ1-3; 11 nucleotides agree with TRBD1. Germline V lookup: CDR1 SGHDT, CDR2 YYEEEE. The CDR3 contains 16 residues. V gave up 4 bases and J gave up 0 bases; unmatched junction bases: 3. Here the CDR3 DNA reads TGTGCCAGCAGCCCCGGGACAGGGGGCTCTGGAAACACCATATATTTT. This translates into CASSPGTGGSGNTIYF.

J is TRBJ2-3 and V is TRBV5-6, with TRBD2 matching 13 bases. Germline loops: CDR1 SGHDT, CDR2 YYEEEE. The junction had 5 bases not matched to a gene; V was cut back by 4 bases and J by 0 bases. This CDR3 has 17 residues. The CDR3: CASSGGLAGASTDTQYF. The DNA of the CDR3 is TGTGCCAGCAGCGGCGGACTAGCGGGGGCAAGCACAGATACGCAGTATTTT.

The gene calls are TRBV11-1 and TRBJ2-5; weak D call: TRBD1 (6 bases). The J call is uncertain, as TRBJ2-7 better fits the DNA end. Germline V gene lookup returns CDR1 SGHAT and CDR2 FQDESV (reference sequence). There are 14 residues in the CDR3. CDR3 amino acids: CASSLGHLSYEQYF. CDR3 coding DNA: TGTGCCAGCAGCCTGGGACACCTATCCTACGAGCAGTACTTC.

The chain has TRBV4-1 and TRBJ2-5; TRBD1 might be the D (6 bases). Between the trimmed V and J ends, which lost 4 bases and 2 bases, there was a span of 17 bases. The CDR3 extends over 16 amino acids. The germline CDR1 and CDR2 sequences are MGHRA and YSYEKL. CDR3 residues: CASSRLTGTPQETQYF. The CDR3 DNA sequence: TGCGCCAGCAGCCGATTGACCGGGACACCACAAGAGACCCAGTACTTC.

The V call is TRBV27, the J call TRBJ1-4, with 9 nucleotides matching TRBD1. The ends lost 3 bases at V and 7 bases at J; junction bases unmatched: 18. Per germline, CDR1 MNHEY and CDR2 SMNVEV (reference sequence). This CDR3 contains 19 residues. This CDR3 reads CASSFLPGQGHSPPEKLFF. CDR3 nucleotides: TGTGCCAGCAGTTTCCTTCCGGGACAGGGTCATTCCCCCCCTGAAAAACTGTTTTTT. The variable domain in full, with the rest retrieved from reference TRBV27 and TRBJ1-4, is EAQVTQNPRYLITVTGKKLTVTCSQNMNHEYMSWYRQDPGLGLRQIYYSMNVEVTDKGDVPEGYKVSRKEKRNFPLILESPSPNQTSLYFCASSFLPGQGHSPPEKLFFGSGTQLSVL.

The chain has TRBV5-6 and TRBJ2-3; D is unresolved. Trimming stripped 4 bases from V and 4 bases from J, with 10 bases between. Germline V CDR1 and CDR2: SGHDT, YYEEEE. The CDR3 sequence is 13 residues long. The CDR3 loop reads CASSRTIPDTQYF. For the CDR3, the DNA is TGTGCCAGCAGCCGGACCATACCAGATACGCAGTATTTT. Filled out from reference TRBV5-6 and TRBJ2-3, the complete variable domain reads DAGVTQSPTHLIKTRGQQVTLRCSPKSGHDTVSWYQQALGQGPQFIFQYYEEEERQRGNFPDRFSGHQFPNYSSELNVNALLLGDSALYLCASSRTIPDTQYFGPGTRLTVL.

The chain joins TRBV6-2 or TRBV6-3 to TRBJ2-3, with D perhaps matching TRBD1 or TRBD2 (5 bases each). The V gene lost 3 bases and the J gene lost 0 bases, with 10 bases spanning the gap. The CDR3 is made up of 15 amino acids. Germline CDR1 reads MNHEY; CDR2 reads SVGEGT. As DNA, the CDR3 is TGTGCCAGCAGTTATGACGGGGCTAGCACAGATACGCAGTATTTT. It encodes CASSYDGASTDTQYF.

This chain connects TRBV11-2 to TRBJ1-1; the D gene is possibly TRBD1 (6 bases). In germline, CDR1 is SGHAT, CDR2 FQNNGV. Trimming pared 4 bases from V and 1 base from J, leaving 19 bases between. This CDR3 comprises 17 residues. CDR3 nucleotide sequence: TGTGCCAGCAGCTACCGGACAGCTAGGGGTAGGAACACTGAAGCTTTCTTT. This encodes CASSYRTARGRNTEAFF.

The gene calls are TRBV15 and TRBJ1-3; no definite D call. Germline lookup yields CDR1 LNHNV and CDR2 YYDKDF (reference sequence). The CDR3 runs 13 residues. Trimming left V 8 bases short and J 7 bases short, with 15 bases between. The CDR3, as DNA: TGTGCCACCGGAGATGCGGAGCTCAACACCATATATTTT. Protein: CATGDAELNTIYF. The full variable domain, in which reference TRBV15 and TRBJ1-3 provide the parts outside the CDR3, is DAMVIQNPRYQVTQFGKPVTLSCSQTLNHNVMYWYQQKSSQAPKLLFHYYDKDFNNEADTPDNFQSRRPNTSFCFLDIRSPGLGDTAMYLCATGDAELNTIYFGEGSWLTVV.

J is TRBJ1-5 and V is TRBV6-6; D is possibly TRBD1 (5 bases). V lost 5 bases, J lost 0 bases, and 14 bases lay in between. Germline lookup yields CDR1 MNHNY and CDR2 SVGAGI (reference sequence). The CDR3 runs to 16 residues. CDR3 loop: CASSRQNKYSNQPQHF. CDR3 nucleotide sequence: TGTGCCAGCAGTCGACAGAATAAATATAGCAATCAGCCCCAGCATTTT.